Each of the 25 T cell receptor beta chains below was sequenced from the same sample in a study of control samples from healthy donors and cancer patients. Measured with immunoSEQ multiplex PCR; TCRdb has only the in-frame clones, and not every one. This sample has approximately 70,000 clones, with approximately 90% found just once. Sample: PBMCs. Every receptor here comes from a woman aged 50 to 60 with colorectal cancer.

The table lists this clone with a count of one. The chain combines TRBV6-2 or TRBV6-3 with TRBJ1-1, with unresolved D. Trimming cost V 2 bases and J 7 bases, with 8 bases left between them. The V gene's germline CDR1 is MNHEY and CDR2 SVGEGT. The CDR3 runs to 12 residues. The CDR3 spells CASSYVGNEAFF. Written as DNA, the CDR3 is TGTGCCAGCAGTTACGTCGGCAATGAAGCTTTCTTT.

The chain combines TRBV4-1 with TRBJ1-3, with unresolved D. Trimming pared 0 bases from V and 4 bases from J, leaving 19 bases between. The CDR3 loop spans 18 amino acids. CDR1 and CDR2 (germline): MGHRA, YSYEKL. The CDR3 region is CASSQDAPFWTHGNTIYF. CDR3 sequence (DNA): TGCGCCAGCAGCCAAGATGCCCCCTTTTGGACTCACGGAAACACCATATATTTT.

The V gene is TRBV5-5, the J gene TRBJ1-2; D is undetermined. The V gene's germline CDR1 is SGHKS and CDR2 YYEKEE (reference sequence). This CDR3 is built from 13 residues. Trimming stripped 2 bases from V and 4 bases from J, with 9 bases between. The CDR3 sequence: CASSFDPLYGYTF. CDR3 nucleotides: TGTGCCAGCAGCTTCGATCCCCTCTATGGCTACACCTTC.

The CDR3 coding sequence is TGTGCCAGCAGCCAAGATCTAGGGCGGTCTCAGACCCAGTACTTC. It specifies CASSQDLGRSQTQYF. This sequence joins TRBV3-1 (or the pseudogene TRBV3-2) and TRBJ2-5; the D is unclear. The ends were cut back, 0 bases at V and 6 bases at J, with 14 bases in the middle. This CDR3 is built from 15 residues. Germline CDR1 and CDR2: LGHDT and YNNKEL (reference sequence).

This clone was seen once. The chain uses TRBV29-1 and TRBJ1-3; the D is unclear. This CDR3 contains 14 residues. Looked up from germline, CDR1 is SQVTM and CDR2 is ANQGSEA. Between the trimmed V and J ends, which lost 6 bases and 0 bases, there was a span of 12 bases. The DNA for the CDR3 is TGCAGCGTGAAACACGGTTTCTCTGGAAACACCATATATTTT. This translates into CSVKHGFSGNTIYF.

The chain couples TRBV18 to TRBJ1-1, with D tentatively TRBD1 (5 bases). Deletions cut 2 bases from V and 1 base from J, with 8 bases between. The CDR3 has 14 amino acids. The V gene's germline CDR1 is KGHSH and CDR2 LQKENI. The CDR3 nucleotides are TGTGCCAGCTCACCAAGTCAGGGGAACACTGAAGCTTTCTTT. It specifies CASSPSQGNTEAFF. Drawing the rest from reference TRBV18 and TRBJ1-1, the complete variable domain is NAGVMQNPRHLVRRRGQEARLRCSPMKGHSHVYWYRQLPEEGLKFMVYLQKENIIDESGMPKERFSAEFPKEGPSILRIQQVVRGDSAAYFCASSPSQGNTEAFFGQGTRLTVV.

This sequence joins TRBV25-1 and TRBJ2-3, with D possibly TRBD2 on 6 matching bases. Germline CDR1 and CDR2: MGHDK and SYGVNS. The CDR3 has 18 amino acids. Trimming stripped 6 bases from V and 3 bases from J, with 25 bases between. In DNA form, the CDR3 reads TGTGCCAGCAGCAACTCTCAGCGGAGGGCCCTTGGGACAGATACGCAGTATTTT. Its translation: CASSNSQRRALGTDTQYF. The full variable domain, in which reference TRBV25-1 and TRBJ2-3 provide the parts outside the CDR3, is EADIYQTPRYLVIGTGKKITLECSQTMGHDKMYWYQQDPGMELHLIHYSYGVNSTEKGDLSSESTVSRIRTEHFPLTLESARPSHTSQYLCASSNSQRRALGTDTQYFGPGTRLTVL.

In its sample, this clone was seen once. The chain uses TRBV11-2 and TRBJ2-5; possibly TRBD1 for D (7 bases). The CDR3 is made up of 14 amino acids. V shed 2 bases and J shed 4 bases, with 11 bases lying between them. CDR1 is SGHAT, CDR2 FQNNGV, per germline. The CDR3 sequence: CASSLFQGGETQYF. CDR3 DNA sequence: TGTGCCAGCAGCTTATTTCAGGGGGGAGAGACCCAGTACTTC.

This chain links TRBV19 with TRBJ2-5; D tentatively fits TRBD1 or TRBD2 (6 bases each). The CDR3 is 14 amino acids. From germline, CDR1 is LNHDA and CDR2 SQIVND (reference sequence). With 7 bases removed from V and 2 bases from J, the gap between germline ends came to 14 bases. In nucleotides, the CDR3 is TGTGCCAGTACCTGGGGGGCAGATCAAGAGACCCAGTACTTC. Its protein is CASTWGADQETQYF.

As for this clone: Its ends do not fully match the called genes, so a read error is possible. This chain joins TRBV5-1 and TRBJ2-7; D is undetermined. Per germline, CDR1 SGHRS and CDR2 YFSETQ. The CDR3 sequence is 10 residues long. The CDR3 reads CASSLAKRHF. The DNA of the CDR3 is TGCGCCAGCAGCTTGGCCAAAAGGCACTTC.

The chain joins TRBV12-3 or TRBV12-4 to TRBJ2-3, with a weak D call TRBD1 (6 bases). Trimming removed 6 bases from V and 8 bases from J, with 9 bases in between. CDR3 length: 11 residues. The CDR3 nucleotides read TGTGCCAGCAGGGGGGCAGGTACGCAGTATTTT. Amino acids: CASRGAGTQYF.

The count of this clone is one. The CDR3 coding sequence is TGCGCCAGCAGCTTGGAAGGTTACCAGCAGTTCTTC. It specifies CASSLEGYQQFF. The chain recombines TRBV5-1 with TRBJ2-1; D call uncertain. The germline gives CDR1 SGHRS, CDR2 YFSETQ. The CDR3 has 12 amino acids. V lost 0 bases and J 11 bases, leaving 9 bases between the germline ends. The variable domain in full, with the rest retrieved from reference TRBV5-1 and TRBJ2-1, is KAGVTQTPRYLIKTRGQQVTLSCSPISGHRSVSWYQQTPGQGLQFLFEYFSETQRNKGNFPGRFSGRQFSNSRSEMNVSTLELGDSALYLCASSLEGYQQFFGPGTRLTVL.

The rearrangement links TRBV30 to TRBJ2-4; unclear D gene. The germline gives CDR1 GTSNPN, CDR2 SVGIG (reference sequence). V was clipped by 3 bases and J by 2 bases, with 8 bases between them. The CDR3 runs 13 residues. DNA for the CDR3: TGTGCCTGGAGCGGTGGATCCAAAAACATTCAGTACTTC. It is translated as CAWSGGSKNIQYF.

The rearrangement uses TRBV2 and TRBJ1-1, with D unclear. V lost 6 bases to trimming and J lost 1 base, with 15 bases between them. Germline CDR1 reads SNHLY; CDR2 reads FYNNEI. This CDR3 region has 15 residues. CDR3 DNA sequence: TGTGCCAGCAGCGCACACGCGGGGAGGAACACTGAAGCTTTCTTT. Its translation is CASSAHAGRNTEAFF.

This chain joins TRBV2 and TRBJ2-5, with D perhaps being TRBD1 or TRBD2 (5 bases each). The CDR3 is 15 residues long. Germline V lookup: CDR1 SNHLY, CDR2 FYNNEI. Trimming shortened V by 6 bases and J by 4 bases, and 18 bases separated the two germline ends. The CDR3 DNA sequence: TGTGCCAGCAGATCGGGGCCCTGGAGTAGAGAGACCCAGTACTTC. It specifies CASRSGPWSRETQYF. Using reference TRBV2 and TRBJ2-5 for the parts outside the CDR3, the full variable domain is EPEVTQTPSHQVTQMGQEVILRCVPISNHLYFYWYRQILGQKVEFLVSFYNNEISEKSEIFDDQFSVERPDGSNFTLKIRSTKLEDSAMYFCASRSGPWSRETQYFGPGTRLLVL.

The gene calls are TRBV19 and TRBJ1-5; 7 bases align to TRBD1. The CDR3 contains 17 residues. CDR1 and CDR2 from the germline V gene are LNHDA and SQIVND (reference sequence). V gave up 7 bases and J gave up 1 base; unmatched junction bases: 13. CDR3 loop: CASITPSDRTSNQPQHF. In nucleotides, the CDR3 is TGTGCCAGTATCACACCCTCGGACAGGACGAGCAATCAGCCCCAGCATTTT. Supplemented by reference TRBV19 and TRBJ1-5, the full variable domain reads DGGITQSPKYLFRKEGQNVTLSCEQNLNHDAMYWYRQDPGQGLRLIYYSQIVNDFQKGDIAEGYSVSREKKESFPLTVTSAQKNPTAFYLCASITPSDRTSNQPQHFGDGTRLSIL.

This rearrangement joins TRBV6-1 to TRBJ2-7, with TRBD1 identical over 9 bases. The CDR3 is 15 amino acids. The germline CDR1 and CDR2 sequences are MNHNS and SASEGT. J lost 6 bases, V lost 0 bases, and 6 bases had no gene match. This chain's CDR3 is CASSEAAGQGGEQYF. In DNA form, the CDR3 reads TGTGCCAGCAGTGAAGCGGCGGGACAGGGTGGCGAGCAGTACTTC.

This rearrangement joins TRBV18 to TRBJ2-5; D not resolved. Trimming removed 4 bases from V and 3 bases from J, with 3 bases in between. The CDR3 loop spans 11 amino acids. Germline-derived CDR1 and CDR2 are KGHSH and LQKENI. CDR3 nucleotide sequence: TGTGCCAGCTCACGAGAAGAGACCCAGTACTTC. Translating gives CASSREETQYF. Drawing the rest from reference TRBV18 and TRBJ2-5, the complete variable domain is NAGVMQNPRHLVRRRGQEARLRCSPMKGHSHVYWYRQLPEEGLKFMVYLQKENIIDESGMPKERFSAEFPKEGPSILRIQQVVRGDSAAYFCASSREETQYFGPGTRLLVL.

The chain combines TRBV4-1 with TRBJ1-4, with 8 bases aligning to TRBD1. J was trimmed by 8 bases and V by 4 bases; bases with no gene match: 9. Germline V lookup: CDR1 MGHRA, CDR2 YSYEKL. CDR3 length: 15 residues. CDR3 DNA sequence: TGCGCCAGCAGCCTGACTTTCCGGGACAGGGAAAAACTGTTTTTT. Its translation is CASSLTFRDREKLFF.

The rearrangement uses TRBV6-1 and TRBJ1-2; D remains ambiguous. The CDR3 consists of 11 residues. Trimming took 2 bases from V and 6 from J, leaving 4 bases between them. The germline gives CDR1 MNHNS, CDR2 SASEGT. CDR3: CASSEHHGYTF. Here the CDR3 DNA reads TGTGCCAGCAGTGAACATCATGGCTACACCTTC.

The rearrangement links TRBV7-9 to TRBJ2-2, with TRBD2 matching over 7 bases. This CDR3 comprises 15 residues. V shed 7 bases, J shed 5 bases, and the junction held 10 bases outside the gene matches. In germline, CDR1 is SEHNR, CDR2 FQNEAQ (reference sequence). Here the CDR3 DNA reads TGTGCCAGCACCCCGGTGCGGGGGAGGACCGGGGAGCTGTTTTTT. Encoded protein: CASTPVRGRTGELFF.

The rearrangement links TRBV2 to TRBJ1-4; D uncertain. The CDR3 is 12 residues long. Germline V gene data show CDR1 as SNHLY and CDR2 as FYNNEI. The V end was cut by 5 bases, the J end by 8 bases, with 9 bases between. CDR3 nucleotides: TGTGCCAGCAGTCTTGAATGGGAAAAACTGTTTTTT. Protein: CASSLEWEKLFF.

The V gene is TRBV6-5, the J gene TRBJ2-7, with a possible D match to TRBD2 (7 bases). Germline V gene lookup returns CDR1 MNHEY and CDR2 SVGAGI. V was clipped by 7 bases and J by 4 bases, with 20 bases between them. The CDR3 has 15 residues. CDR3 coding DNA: TGTGCCAGCATAGTCGGGGGGCAGGGGATTTACGAGCAGTACTTC. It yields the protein CASIVGGQGIYEQYF.

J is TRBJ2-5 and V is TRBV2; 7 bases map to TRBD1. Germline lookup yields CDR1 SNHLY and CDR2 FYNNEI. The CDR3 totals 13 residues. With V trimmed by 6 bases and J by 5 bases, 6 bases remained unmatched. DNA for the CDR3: TGTGCCAGCAGCCCCGACAGGGTTGAGACCCAGTACTTC. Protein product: CASSPDRVETQYF.

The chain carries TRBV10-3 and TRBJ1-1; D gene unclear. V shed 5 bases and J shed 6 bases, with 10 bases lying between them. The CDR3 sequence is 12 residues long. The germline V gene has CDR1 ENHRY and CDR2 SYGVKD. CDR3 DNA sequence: TGTGCCATCAGTAAGGGCGACGCTGAAGCTTTCTTT. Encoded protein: CAISKGDAEAFF.